Presented here are 19 T cell receptor beta chains from one specimen sequenced in a study of CD8 T cells in ankylosing spondylitis. TCRdb reprocessed the 5' RACE reads via MiXCR and lists one record per CDR3 protein. The repertoire holds 700,000 to 850,000 distinct CDR3 sequences, with roughly 12% as singletons. Study-level findings and limits: What seemed typical of ankylosing spondylitis blood was a TCR beta motif built from several highly homologous variants.

Antigens for these TCRs are unknown. Sequencing used blood, either unsorted or a sorted T cell fraction (not recorded which). All receptors derive from a male donor with ankylosing spondylitis.

V and J are TRBV20-1 and TRBJ2-1, with 14 bases aligning to TRBD2. CDR1 DFQATT and CDR2 SNEGSKA come from the germline V gene (reference sequence). Trimming took 5 bases from V and 7 from J; bases not matched to a gene: 13. The CDR3 covers 17 residues. CDR3 in amino acids: CSAWAGTSGRRWNEQFF. The CDR3 nucleotides are TGCAGTGCTTGGGCCGGGACTAGCGGGAGAAGGTGGAATGAGCAGTTCTTC.

The rearrangement joins TRBV29-1 to TRBJ2-1; D tentatively fits TRBD1 or TRBD2 (5 bases each). Germline V gene data show CDR1 as SQVTM and CDR2 as ANQGSEA. V was clipped by 4 bases and J by 2 bases, with 6 bases between them. The CDR3 length is 12 residues. The CDR3 DNA reads TGCAGCGTTGGGGGGACCTACAATGAGCAGTTCTTC. Translated, it gives CSVGGTYNEQFF.

The CDR3 DNA reads TGTGCCAGCAGCACAAGGACAGGGGCGATCGACGAGCAGTACTTC. Translating gives CASSTRTGAIDEQYF. The rearrangement links TRBV9 to TRBJ2-7; 9 nucleotides agree with TRBD1. The V gene end was trimmed by 4 bases and the J gene end by 5 bases; junction bases not matched to a gene: 10. The CDR3 is 15 residues long. Germline CDR1 SGDLS, CDR2 YYNGEE.

J is TRBJ2-1 and V is TRBV20-1; 11 bases line up with TRBD2. The trim removed 4 bases at V and 9 bases at J, leaving 11 bases unmatched. CDR3 length: 15 residues. The germline V gene has CDR1 DFQATT and CDR2 SNEGSKA (reference sequence). CDR3 amino acids: CSANYDSGRAGEQFF. CDR3 in DNA: TGCAGTGCTAACTATGATAGCGGGAGGGCCGGTGAGCAGTTCTTC.

The rearrangement uses TRBV7-6 and TRBJ2-2; tentatively, D is TRBD2 (6 bases). Germline V CDR1 and CDR2: SGHVS, FNYEAQ. This CDR3 region has 15 residues. Trimming took 3 bases from V and 6 from J, leaving 14 bases between them. The CDR3 coding sequence is TGTGCCAGCAGCTTTGGCGGGAAACCCCCCGGGGAGCTGTTTTTT. Its protein is CASSFGGKPPGELFF.

This rearrangement joins TRBV12-3 or TRBV12-4 to TRBJ1-2, with D unclear. V was shortened by 1 base and J by 5 bases, with 11 bases between the two germline ends. CDR3 size: 14 residues. The DNA for the CDR3 is TGTGCCAGCAGTTTAGGCAGATGGGGATATGGCTACACCTTC. Its translation is CASSLGRWGYGYTF.

The chain is built from TRBV12-3 or TRBV12-4 and TRBJ1-2, with 10 bases fitting TRBD1. The CDR3 spans 17 residues. V shed 6 bases and J 5 bases; nucleotides not matched to a gene: 15. The chain's CDR3 is CASSLHGTGVERYGYTF. DNA for the CDR3: TGTGCCAGCAGCCTCCACGGGACAGGGGTTGAACGGTATGGCTACACCTTC.

V usage is TRBV20-1 and J usage is TRBJ2-7, with D maybe TRBD1 (6 bases). V was shortened by 5 bases and J by 6 bases, with 17 bases between the two germline ends. The germline V gene encodes CDR1 DFQATT and CDR2 SNEGSKA (reference sequence). This CDR3 comprises 13 residues. This CDR3 is CSAPRGPPGEQYF. DNA of the CDR3: TGCAGTGCTCCCAGGGGCCCTCCTGGCGAGCAGTACTTC.

The table lists this clonotype with a few counts. This chain uses TRBV5-5 with TRBJ2-1; 7 bases align to TRBD1. This CDR3 region has 15 residues. The trim removed 0 bases at V and 5 bases at J, leaving 5 bases unmatched. CDR1 and CDR2 from the germline V gene are SGHKS and YYEKEE (reference sequence). The CDR3 region has the DNA TGTGCCAGCAGCTTGGGTGGGACAGCCAACAATGAGCAGTTCTTC. Translation: CASSLGGTANNEQFF.

This sequence joins TRBV20-1 and TRBJ1-2, with TRBD1 matching 8 bases. Per germline, CDR1 DFQATT and CDR2 SNEGSKA (reference sequence). Unmatched junction bases numbered 9, after V lost 5 bases and J lost 7 bases. The CDR3 spans 13 residues. The CDR3 DNA sequence: TGCAGTGCTTCCAGGGGGCGCCTCGGTGGCTACACCTTC. This translates into CSASRGRLGGYTF.

The rearrangement joins TRBV28 to TRBJ2-5, with 8 bases identical to TRBD2. V lost 4 bases to trimming and J lost 5 bases; unmatched junction nucleotides: 9. The CDR3 spans 15 residues. The germline V gene encodes CDR1 MDHEN and CDR2 SYDVKM. In nucleotides, the CDR3 is TGTGCCAGCAGTTCGAGCGGGAGCGGTTGGGAGACCCAGTACTTC. Protein sequence: CASSSSGSGWETQYF.

The chain joins TRBV20-1 to TRBJ2-5; tentatively, D is TRBD2 (5 bases). With 3 bases removed from V and 5 bases from J, the gap between germline ends came to 7 bases. Germline CDR1 DFQATT, CDR2 SNEGSKA (reference sequence). This CDR3 is built from 11 residues. CDR3 sequence: CSASTRETQYF. CDR3 DNA: TGCAGTGCTAGTACTAGGGAGACCCAGTACTTC.

The chain employs TRBV5-5 and TRBJ1-1; D ambiguous. Per germline, CDR1 SGHKS and CDR2 YYEKEE (reference sequence). V lost 1 base to trimming and J lost 1 base, with 17 bases between them. This CDR3 region has 17 residues. The CDR3, as DNA: TGTGCCAGCAGCTTGTCGGGTAGGTGGCGGGAGAACACTGAAGCTTTCTTT. Encoded protein: CASSLSGRWRENTEAFF.

The CDR3: CSARVAKASSGANVLTF. CDR3 in DNA: TGCAGTGCTAGAGTCGCGAAAGCTAGTTCTGGGGCCAACGTCCTGACTTTC. The rearrangement uses TRBV20-1 and TRBJ2-6, with D unclear. This CDR3 spans 17 amino acids. V was clipped by 1 base and J by 1 base, with 14 bases between them. Germline-derived CDR1 and CDR2 are DFQATT and SNEGSKA (reference sequence).

The sample holds many counts of this clonotype. CDR3: CSARLAGGPWEFF. CDR3 DNA sequence: TGCAGTGCACGACTAGCGGGGGGGCCCTGGGAGTTCTTC. The chain carries TRBV20-1 and TRBJ2-1; 14 bases map to TRBD2. The length of the CDR3 is 13 residues. With V trimmed by 6 bases and J by 14 bases, 9 bases remained unmatched. Germline CDR1 DFQATT, CDR2 SNEGSKA (reference sequence).

The gene calls are TRBV19 and TRBJ1-1, with a possible D match to TRBD1 (6 bases). With 5 bases removed from V and 5 bases from J, the gap between germline ends came to 15 bases. This CDR3 region has 14 residues. Looked up from germline, CDR1 is LNHDA and CDR2 is SQIVND (reference sequence). CDR3 in DNA: TGTGCCAGTAGTCATCCCTGGAGGGGGACTGAAGCTTTCTTT. Translating gives CASSHPWRGTEAFF.

The gene calls are TRBV24-1 and TRBJ1-5, with a possible D match to TRBD1 (5 bases). From germline, CDR1 is KGHDR and CDR2 SFDVKD. Trimming removed 3 bases at V and 2 bases at J, with 13 bases between. This CDR3 comprises 16 residues. CDR3 sequence reads: CATSDGGGSGNQPQHF. The CDR3 bases are TGTGCCACCAGTGATGGGGGAGGGTCGGGCAATCAGCCCCAGCATTTT.

This clonotype has at least ten counts. J is TRBJ1-4 and V is TRBV20-1; 7 nucleotides agree with TRBD1. The CDR3 loop spans 13 amino acids. The germline V gene encodes CDR1 DFQATT and CDR2 SNEGSKA (reference sequence). The trim removed 2 bases at V and 4 bases at J, leaving 1 base unmatched. The CDR3 loop is CSARQGVNEKLFF. As DNA, the CDR3 is TGCAGTGCTAGACAGGGGGTTAATGAAAAACTGTTTTTT.

This chain joins TRBV6-2 or TRBV6-3 and TRBJ1-5, with 8 bases matching TRBD1. This CDR3 comprises 15 residues. The J segment lost 7 bases and the V segment lost 4 bases, leaving 9 bases of the junction unmatched. CDR1 is MNHEY, CDR2 SVGEGT, per germline. CDR3 in DNA: TGTGCCAGCAGTTTGGACAGGGTCGTCCCCCAGCCCCAGCATTTT. Protein: CASSLDRVVPQPQHF.